This T cell receptor beta chain comes out of a study of vaccination and CD4 T cells after COVID-19. Study information: Two doses of either BNT162b2 or mRNA-1273 vaccine were given to participants.

Documented treatment: approximately nine-day PBMC culture with coronavirus spike peptide pools or control peptides (ViraFEST assay). One should note that the unexposed donor's CD4+ T cells were collected before the COVID-19 pandemic (2011-2018). First, ViraFEST expanded antigen-specific T cells with peptide pools, and next it sequenced the TCRs. The Oncomine TCR Beta short-read assay sequenced DNA from cultured CD4+ T cells. Someone extracted genomic DNA from cultured CD4+ T cells. TCRdb re-analysed the PCR reads in MiXCR, keeping a single row per CDR3 protein. The data show approximately 9,300 distinct CDR3 sequences, under 35% seen once. The length of the CDR3 is 14 residues. Germline loops: CDR1 KGHSH, CDR2 LQKENI. Trimming removed 3 bases from V and 8 bases from J, with 14 bases in between. Comment on this clonotype: Its target is not known.

This receptor was identified in a human donor in good health. This sequence joins TRBV18 and TRBJ2-4, with D perhaps TRBD1 (5 bases). Specimen: CD4+ T cells from blood, cultured in vitro. The CDR3 region is CASSPSERGYIQYF. In nucleotides, the CDR3 is TGTGCCAGCTCACCGTCCGAAAGGGGATACATTCAGTACTTC.